A single sample is the source of the 12 T cell receptor beta chains below, sequenced in a study of blood T cell repertoires in COVID-19. Sequencing was performed with immunoSEQ multiplex PCR; in TCRdb, only in-frame clones are kept and a portion is missing. The sample consists of around 78,000 clones, 86% of them appearing once. Input material: peripheral blood. The source is an older woman with acute or convalescent COVID-19.

CDR3 nucleotide sequence: TGTGCCAGCAGCGTGACAGGATTTGAAAAACTGTTTTTT. It is translated as CASSVTGFEKLFF. J is TRBJ1-4 and V is TRBV5-4; maybe TRBD1 (6 bases). The germline CDR1 and CDR2 sequences are SGHNT and YYREEE (reference sequence). The CDR3 is 13 amino acids. V was shortened by 4 bases and J by 7 bases, with 11 bases between the two germline ends.

The chain links TRBV5-6 to TRBJ2-3; no clear D gene. Trimming pared 1 base from V and 4 bases from J, leaving 13 bases between. Per the germline V gene, CDR1 is SGHDT and CDR2 is YYEEEE. The CDR3 spans 15 residues. CDR3 protein: CASSLRTLLADTQYF. Here the CDR3 DNA reads TGTGCCAGCAGCTTGCGTACTTTACTGGCAGATACGCAGTATTTT.

The chain uses TRBV2 and TRBJ2-5; D is undetermined. CDR3 length: 14 amino acids. Trimming took off 7 bases at V and 4 bases at J, with 16 bases between the two ends. Germline V gene sequence: CDR1 SNHLY, CDR2 FYNNEI. The CDR3 reads CASTKQPVGETQYF. The CDR3 nucleotides are TGTGCCAGCACCAAACAGCCCGTTGGAGAGACCCAGTACTTC.

The chain links TRBV21-1 to TRBJ2-1; TRBD2 reflects the table's D call only, with no check against the DNA. TRBV21-1 is labeled a pseudogene. The CDR3 loop spans 15 amino acids. The DNA for the CDR3 is TGTGCCAGCAGCTACGAACTAGCGCCGAACAATGAGCAGTTCTTC. Translated: CASSYELAPNNEQFF.

The rearrangement joins TRBV28 to TRBJ1-2, with 8 bases lining up with TRBD1. V lost 7 bases to trimming and J lost 0 bases; unmatched junction nucleotides: 16. Germline values: CDR1 MDHEN, CDR2 SYDVKM. The CDR3 sequence is 18 residues long. Here the CDR3 DNA reads TGTGCCAGCACCCCAAGCGGAGACAGGGGTATATCTAACTATGGCTACACCTTC. It encodes CASTPSGDRGISNYGYTF.

The chain couples TRBV5-1 to TRBJ1-2; 12 bases are shared with TRBD1. Unmatched junction bases numbered 8, after V lost 4 bases and J lost 7 bases. CDR1 and CDR2 (germline): SGHRS, YFSETQ. CDR3 length equals 15 residues. CDR3 DNA sequence: TGCGCCAGCAGCCTATCGGGACAGGGGGCCGGTGGCTACACCTTC. Residues: CASSLSGQGAGGYTF.

This sequence joins TRBV5-4 and TRBJ2-7; D unresolved. Deletions cut 4 bases from V and 3 bases from J, with 11 bases between. CDR3 length: 13 residues. The germline V gene encodes CDR1 SGHNT and CDR2 YYREEE (reference sequence). The CDR3 is CASSPRSGYEQYF. The CDR3 DNA follows: TGTGCCAGCAGCCCAAGGTCGGGCTACGAGCAGTACTTC.

V gene TRBV27 combines with J gene TRBJ2-1; D remains ambiguous. V was trimmed by 2 bases and J by 0 bases, leaving 17 bases between them. In germline, CDR1 is MNHEY, CDR2 SMNVEV (reference sequence). The CDR3 contains 18 residues. CDR3 region: CASSLDRAAASSYNEQFF. CDR3 in DNA: TGTGCCAGCAGTTTAGATCGCGCGGCAGCGAGCTCCTACAATGAGCAGTTCTTC.

The V call is TRBV6-5, the J call TRBJ1-2, with 7 bases fitting TRBD1. Germline values: CDR1 MNHEY, CDR2 SVGAGI. The trim removed 4 bases at V and 1 base at J, leaving 6 bases unmatched. This CDR3 spans 15 amino acids. DNA for the CDR3: TGTGCCAGCAGTTCGACAGGGATGGTTAACTATGGCTACACCTTC. Protein product: CASSSTGMVNYGYTF.

The chain has TRBV19 and TRBJ1-1; unclear D gene. Germline V gene sequence: CDR1 LNHDA, CDR2 SQIVND (reference sequence). Trimming stripped 5 bases from V and 10 bases from J, with 17 bases between. The CDR3 contains 13 residues. CDR3 in DNA: TGTGCCAGTAGTGGCCGGGAACAGCTAGGAGCTTTCTTT. It translates to CASSGREQLGAFF.

The V call is TRBV6-5, the J call TRBJ1-5, with 12 bases that match TRBD1. The germline V gene has CDR1 MNHEY and CDR2 SVGAGI. This CDR3 spans 13 amino acids. J was trimmed by 15 bases and V by 2 bases; bases with no gene match: 5. The CDR3 region is CASSYGGQGALHF. In DNA form, the CDR3 reads TGTGCCAGCAGTTACGGGGGACAGGGGGCCTTGCATTTT.

This clone was picked up one time. This rearrangement joins TRBV4-2 to TRBJ1-2; 8 positions match TRBD1. The CDR3 has 15 amino acids. Per the germline V gene, CDR1 is LGHNA and CDR2 is YNFKEQ. Trimming at V came to 4 bases and at J to 2 bases, leaving 6 bases not matched to a gene. CDR3 in DNA: TGTGCCAGCAGCCGAGGACAGGGTGGGAACTATGGCTACACCTTC. This encodes CASSRGQGGNYGYTF.